This paragraph reports one T cell receptor beta chain. What it binds is not known. This sample was taken from a study of shared clonotypes between healthy human individuals. Background on the study: CD4 naive cells filled three plates per donor, CD4 memory three, CD8 naive two and CD8 memory one.

V lost 8 bases and J lost 5, with 12 bases in between. CDR1 is MNHNS and CDR2 is SASEGT in the germline V gene. The CDR3 totals 12 residues. The authors divided CD4+ cells into CD45RA+ naive and CD45RA-negative memory subsets. This table comes from immunoSEQ multiplex PCR, and its TCRdb copy is limited to in-frame clones, with some not included. Seen here are fewer than 2.5 million clones, over 85% observed once, and the top ten hold 0.36%. Findings and limits, study-wide: With a handful of donors compared, around 4.7% of naive CD4 clonotypes were shared.

The receptor's source is a man aged 18 to 29 in good health. Some clones in this sample may be carry-over from other donors' samples. The chain recombines TRBV6-1 with TRBJ2-5; D is undetermined. Source material: naive CD4+ T cells from PBMCs. The subset was: CD45RA+ positively selected. The CDR3 DNA reads TGTGCCAGCCTTGCCGGTGGGGAGACCCAGTACTTC. Translating it yields CASLAGGETQYF.